These 25 T cell receptor beta chains originate from one sample sequenced in a study of T cell responses to AZD1222 COVID-19 vaccine (dated by TCRdb to the early 2020s). In light of the paper, this sample's time point label describes: about 28 days (+/-7) after the second vaccine dose. Receptor amplification or capture employed the immunoSEQ multiplex PCR assay. The table was pulled from immuneACCESS by TCRdb, which kept in-frame rearrangements only. Such tables lose some clones; where checked, under half of the loss comes from unresolved V genes, and the rest has no known cause. The sample table holds about 100,000 clones, of which 91% were seen once. The biggest ten clones account for around 8.4% of the sample. The input for sequencing was peripheral blood, taken 28 days after the second AZD1222 dose. These receptors were taken from an adult who received the AZD1222 COVID-19 vaccine.

This sequence joins TRBV7-9 and TRBJ2-5; D is ambiguous. V lost 4 bases, J lost 5 bases, and 11 bases lay in between. The length of the CDR3 is 13 residues. From germline, CDR1 is SEHNR and CDR2 FQNEAQ (reference sequence). CDR3 sequence: CASSSNIGETQYF. The CDR3 DNA is TGTGCCAGCAGCTCCAATATCGGGGAGACCCAGTACTTC. The variable domain in full, completed from reference TRBV7-9 and TRBJ2-5, reads DTGVSQNPRHKITKRGQNVTFRCDPISEHNRLYWYRQTLGQGPEFLTYFQNEAQLEKSRLLSDRFSAERPKGSFSTLEIQRTEQGDSAMYLCASSSNIGETQYFGPGTRLLVL.

This clone was seen just once. The CDR3 loop reads CASSSPPGQLARGQYF. CDR3 sequence (DNA): TGCGCCAGCAGCTCCCCCCCGGGACAGCTGGCGAGGGGCCAGTACTTC. The chain carries TRBV5-1 and TRBJ2-5; 7 bases are a match to TRBD1. This CDR3 region has 16 residues. V trimming: 3 bases; J trimming: 10 bases; junction bases outside the gene matches: 18. Per germline, CDR1 SGHRS and CDR2 YFSETQ.

The chain joins TRBV7-9 to TRBJ2-5, with 9 nucleotides matching TRBD2. Germline V gives CDR1 SEHNR, CDR2 FQNEAQ (reference sequence). V dropped 1 base and J dropped 4; count of bases not matched to a gene: 4. The CDR3 consists of 15 residues. The CDR3, as DNA: TGTGCCAGCAGCTTAGTTGCGGGAGGGCCAGAGACCCAGTACTTC. Its protein product is CASSLVAGGPETQYF.

J is TRBJ2-3 and V is TRBV24-1; the D is unclear. The germline gives CDR1 KGHDR, CDR2 SFDVKD. The CDR3 totals 11 residues. Trimming removed 9 bases at V and 6 bases at J, with 9 bases between. The CDR3 region is CATSRYDTQYF. Here the CDR3 DNA reads TGTGCCACCTCCCGATACGATACGCAGTATTTT.

V and J are TRBV18 and TRBJ1-4; 7 bases map to TRBD1. CDR1 is KGHSH, CDR2 LQKENI, per germline. The ends lost 4 bases at V and 7 bases at J; junction bases unmatched: 9. CDR3 size: 15 residues. CDR3 region: CASSLLQGRFEKLFF. The CDR3 DNA reads TGTGCCAGCTCACTCCTACAGGGGAGGTTTGAAAAACTGTTTTTT.

The CDR3 here is CASSLEGRGRPQHF. CDR3 coding DNA: TGTGCCAGCAGCTTAGAGGGCAGGGGGAGGCCCCAGCATTTT. The rearrangement uses TRBV7-6 and TRBJ1-5; 7 nucleotides match TRBD1. CDR1 and CDR2 (germline): SGHVS, FNYEAQ. V shed 1 base and J 9 bases; nucleotides not matched to a gene: 6. The CDR3 is made up of 14 amino acids.

Here the CDR3 DNA reads TGTGCCAGCAGCTCGACAGGGGGGAACAATGAGCAGTTCTTC. It is translated as CASSSTGGNNEQFF. The chain employs TRBV7-9 and TRBJ2-1; 9 nucleotides match TRBD1. The V and J ends lost 4 bases and 5 bases, in that order; junction bases with no gene match: 3. Germline lookup yields CDR1 SEHNR and CDR2 FQNEAQ (reference sequence). CDR3 length: 14 residues.

This chain uses TRBV28 with TRBJ1-1, with 8 nucleotides matching TRBD1. The CDR3 is 11 amino acids. Losses at the gene ends were 7 bases for V and 10 bases for J; bases not matched to a gene: 5. Germline-derived CDR1 and CDR2 are MDHEN and SYDVKM. The chain's CDR3 is CASTSDRAAFF. The CDR3, as DNA: TGTGCCAGCACCTCGGACAGGGCAGCTTTCTTT.

The gene calls are TRBV9 and TRBJ2-7; D unclear. Germline V gene sequence: CDR1 SGDLS, CDR2 YYNGEE. V lost 0 bases, J lost 1 base, and 8 bases lay in between. CDR3 length equals 14 residues. For the CDR3, the DNA is TGTGCCAGCAGCGTAGGGACGGTATCCTACGAGCAGTACTTC. It encodes CASSVGTVSYEQYF.

This chain joins TRBV19 and TRBJ2-6; no definite D call. V shed 0 bases and J shed 0 bases, with 9 bases lying between them. This CDR3 spans 17 amino acids. Germline CDR1 is LNHDA and CDR2 is SQIVND (reference sequence). In DNA, the CDR3 is TGTGCCAGTAGTATAGAACACACGTTCTCTGGGGCCAACGTCCTGACTTTC. It encodes CASSIEHTFSGANVLTF.

Details on this clone: Within the sample, other DNA sequences also encode this same CDR3. The rearrangement joins TRBV19 to TRBJ1-2; D gene ambiguous. CDR1 LNHDA and CDR2 SQIVND come from the germline V gene (reference sequence). Trimming removed 3 bases from V and 2 bases from J, with 7 bases in between. CDR3 length: 13 amino acids. The CDR3 DNA is TGTGCCAGTAGTATGACGGGAAACTATGGCTACACCTTC. It yields the protein CASSMTGNYGYTF.

This chain connects TRBV28 to TRBJ1-1; no definite D call. V lost 5 bases to trimming and J lost 3 bases, with 7 bases between them. Germline values: CDR1 MDHEN, CDR2 SYDVKM. The CDR3 extends over 12 amino acids. In DNA, the CDR3 is TGTGCCAGCAGTCCCCAGCACACTGAAGCTTTCTTT. Protein sequence: CASSPQHTEAFF.

CDR3 protein: CASSPGTGANEQYF. Here the CDR3 DNA reads TGCGCCAGCAGTCCCGGGACAGGGGCGAACGAGCAGTACTTC. This rearrangement joins TRBV10-1 to TRBJ2-7; 10 nucleotides match TRBD1. CDR1 is WNHNN and CDR2 is SYGVQD in the germline V gene (reference sequence). Trimming took 5 bases from V and 5 from J; bases not matched to a gene: 6. The CDR3 is made up of 14 amino acids.

This rearrangement joins TRBV28 to TRBJ1-1; TRBD1 is a possible D gene (6 bases). CDR1 is MDHEN, CDR2 SYDVKM, per germline. This CDR3 has 19 residues. Deletions cut 4 bases from V and 0 bases from J, with 24 bases between. The CDR3 is CASSSWTDSSIYMNTEAFF. Written as DNA, the CDR3 is TGTGCCAGCAGTTCTTGGACAGATTCTTCTATATACATGAACACTGAAGCTTTCTTT.

This clone has more than one count but fewer than ten. The V and J genes are TRBV29-1 and TRBJ2-1; 14 bases line up with TRBD2. Germline CDR1 is SQVTM and CDR2 is ANQGSEA. The CDR3 has 14 amino acids. The V gene end was trimmed by 2 bases and the J gene end by 10 bases; junction bases not matched to a gene: 4. The CDR3 loop reads CSVESRLAGGEQFF. The CDR3 nucleotides read TGCAGCGTTGAAAGCCGACTAGCGGGAGGGGAGCAGTTCTTC.

This clone was seen a single time. The chain has TRBV7-8 and TRBJ2-1; 8 nucleotides line up with TRBD2. The CDR3 spans 13 residues. V dropped 2 bases and J dropped 7; count of bases not matched to a gene: 1. Germline V lookup: CDR1 SGHVS, CDR2 FQNEAQ. The CDR3 coding sequence is TGTGCCAGCAGCTTATCGGGGGGGAATGAGCAGTTCTTC. Translated: CASSLSGGNEQFF. Full variable domain (missing parts from reference TRBV7-8 and TRBJ2-1): GAGVSQSPRYKVAKRGQDVALRCDPISGHVSLFWYQQALGQGPEFLTYFQNEAQLDKSGLPSDRFFAERPEGSVSTLKIQRTQQEDSAVYLCASSLSGGNEQFFGPGTRLTVL.

This clone was seen a single time. This chain links TRBV28 with TRBJ1-2, with 7 bases aligning to TRBD1. After removal of 6 bases from V and 5 bases from J, the junction contained 6 bases not matched to a gene. The CDR3 contains 13 residues. Germline V gene lookup returns CDR1 MDHEN and CDR2 SYDVKM. The CDR3 DNA reads TGTGCCAGCAGCCGGGGACAGTTGTATGGCTACACCTTC. Translated: CASSRGQLYGYTF.

The J gene is TRBJ1-5, the V gene TRBV4-3; D gene unclear. The CDR3 is made up of 15 amino acids. The V and J ends lost 0 bases and 3 bases respectively, with 9 bases between them. Germline values: CDR1 LGHNA, CDR2 YSLEER. The CDR3 bases are TGCGCCAGCAGCCAAGATGTTGGATCCAATCAGCCCCAGCATTTT. Its translation is CASSQDVGSNQPQHF.

The CDR3 DNA follows: TGTGCCATCAGAAACGGGACAGGGGAGGTAACTGAAGCTTTCTTT. Translation gives CAIRNGTGEVTEAFF. This sequence joins TRBV10-3 and TRBJ1-1; 10 positions agree with TRBD1. The CDR3 totals 15 residues. The J segment lost 5 bases and the V segment lost 6 bases, leaving 9 bases of the junction unmatched. CDR1 is ENHRY and CDR2 is SYGVKD in the germline V gene.

The chain couples TRBV3-1 (or the pseudogene TRBV3-2) to TRBJ2-7; no clear D gene. Germline V gene lookup returns CDR1 LGHDT and CDR2 YNNKEL (reference sequence). This CDR3 has 13 residues. Trimming took off 1 base at V and 4 bases at J, with 8 bases between the two ends. CDR3 DNA sequence: TGTGCCAGCAGCCAAGTATCGTCTTACGAGCAGTACTTC. This sequence encodes CASSQVSSYEQYF.

In nucleotides, the CDR3 is TGCGCCAGCAGCCCAGGACAGGGAAGGGGCGAGCAGTACTTC. Translation gives CASSPGQGRGEQYF. The V call is TRBV5-1, the J call TRBJ2-7, with 8 bases fitting TRBD1. The germline gives CDR1 SGHRS, CDR2 YFSETQ. This CDR3 region has 14 residues. V gave up 4 bases and J gave up 6 bases; unmatched junction bases: 9.

This clone was seen a single time. The rearrangement joins TRBV5-1 to TRBJ2-3, with TRBD1 matching 7 bases. The germline V gene has CDR1 SGHRS and CDR2 YFSETQ. CDR3 size: 15 residues. The V and J ends lost 3 bases and 2 bases, in that order; junction bases with no gene match: 6. The CDR3 sequence is CASSWAGTATDTQYF. CDR3 DNA sequence: TGCGCCAGCAGCTGGGCCGGGACAGCCACAGATACGCAGTATTTT. Complete variable domain (other parts from reference TRBV5-1 and TRBJ2-3): KAGVTQTPRYLIKTRGQQVTLSCSPISGHRSVSWYQQTPGQGLQFLFEYFSETQRNKGNFPGRFSGRQFSNSRSEMNVSTLELGDSALYLCASSWAGTATDTQYFGPGTRLTVL.

The chain recombines TRBV29-1 with TRBJ2-1; 8 nucleotides align to TRBD2. Looked up from germline, CDR1 is SQVTM and CDR2 is ANQGSEA. The CDR3 totals 12 residues. With V trimmed by 7 bases and J by 8 bases, 7 bases remained unmatched. CDR3 DNA: TGCAGCGCCCGCAAAGCGGGAGATGAGCAGTTCTTC. Translating gives CSARKAGDEQFF.

The chain has TRBV2 and TRBJ1-5, with D possibly matching TRBD1 (6 bases). This CDR3 region has 17 residues. From germline, CDR1 is SNHLY and CDR2 FYNNEI. V lost 3 bases to trimming and J lost 5 bases, with 20 bases between them. This chain's CDR3 is CASSDLAVTGSHQPQHF. The CDR3 DNA follows: TGTGCCAGCAGTGACCTAGCGGTGACAGGATCGCATCAGCCCCAGCATTTT. The whole variable domain, filled in from reference TRBV2 and TRBJ1-5, reads EPEVTQTPSHQVTQMGQEVILRCVPISNHLYFYWYRQILGQKVEFLVSFYNNEISEKSEIFDDQFSVERPDGSNFTLKIRSTKLEDSAMYFCASSDLAVTGSHQPQHFGDGTRLSIL.

V usage is TRBV5-4 and J usage is TRBJ2-1, with D tentatively TRBD2 (6 bases). The CDR3 loop spans 15 amino acids. The V and J ends lost 1 base and 2 bases respectively, with 10 bases between them. CDR1 and CDR2 from the germline V gene are SGHNT and YYREEE (reference sequence). Here the CDR3 DNA reads TGTGCCAGCAGCTTGCTCGGGGGACCCTACAATGAGCAGTTCTTC. It yields the protein CASSLLGGPYNEQFF.